This TCR beta chain was recorded in a study of blood T cell repertoires in COVID-19 (dated by TCRdb to about 2020). About the study as a whole: Collaborator samples came from the United States, Italy and Spain and covered acute and convalescent phases of COVID-19. The prospective study material was composed of cDNA or gDNA derived from T cells, B-cell-depleted T cells, or PBMCs. Subjects who had been exposed to COVID-19, were actively infected with it, or had recovered from it provided the deeply sampled blood TCRbeta repertoires that made up the dataset. The repertoires were made available in a free public database intended to serve as a resource for research on the immune response to SARS-CoV-2. The samples were drawn from the first 160 participants of the ongoing ImmuneRACE study and from 1,254 subjects provided by 6 global collaborators. Sample metadata almost always included a de-identified subject ID, COVID-19 status, age in years and sex. HLA class I and class II types, where available, came from metadata supplied by the sample provider rather than from assay-based typing. Overall results and qualifications from the work: The amount of clinical and demographic metadata varied by source and participant and was provided uncurated.

Note on this clone: The target of this receptor is not known. No much larger clone exists at a distance of one base, and base qualities are not known.

TCRbeta CDR3 regions were amplified from genomic DNA using the immunoSEQ Assay, a bias-controlled multiplex PCR. The source study handled its data this way. Nucleated cell counts per sample were estimated from amplification of reference gene primers within the assay. Sequence reads were collapsed and filtered to measure the absolute abundance of every unique TCRbeta CDR3 rearrangement. For each sample, productive Simpson clonality was calculated as the square root of Simpson's diversity index across productive rearrangements. This is the immuneACCESS table as TCRdb keeps it, with only in-frame sequences that have V and J called. A part of the clones is gone; compared with another copy, unresolved V genes explain less than half, and the rest is unexplained. V and J calls and clone size are as listed in that table; D and trimming were resolved from the DNA. The sample data list under 300,000 clones, and 86% of these were observed just once. Around 2.2% of the sample is held by the ten biggest clonotypes.

Samples from volunteer blood donors who had recovered from COVID-19 were contributed by a second Seattle source. The collaborating institutions used their own protocols to collect whole blood in K2EDTA tubes. For TCRbeta analysis, collaborator samples were shipped as frozen whole blood, as isolated PBMCs, or as DNA extracted from either sample type. Per the germline V gene, MDHEN is the CDR1 and SYDVKM is the CDR2. The CDR3, cysteine through phenylalanine, is 21 amino acids long. The DNA shown is the 63-base CDR3, in frame from base 1. V and J lose 3 bases and 1 base, and a span of 25 bases separates them.

Rearrangement joined TRBV28 to TRBJ2-6; a tentative D call is TRBD2 (5 bases match). This clonotype was obtained from a man younger than 45 who had recovered from COVID-19. What was sequenced was peripheral blood. In nucleotide form, the sequence is TGTGCCAGCAGTTTTGGTTTTTCGTCCCTCAAGCGGAGTTCTGGGGCCAACGTCCTGACTTTC. This translates into CASSFGFSSLKRSSGANVLTF.